Following are 14 T cell receptor beta chains from one sample sequenced in a study of cytomegalovirus exposure and HLA in healthy donors (TCRdb year 2017). The library was made by the immunoSEQ multiplex PCR assay. For the multiplex PCR, a mixture combining 60 forward primers for TCR Vbeta segments and 13 reverse primers for TCR Jbeta segments was used. Sourced from immuneACCESS, this table was stored by TCRdb with only in-frame sequences that have V and J called. A share of the clones is absent; for the studies checked, an unresolved V gene accounts for under half, and the remainder has no known explanation. Here the sample has about 170,000 clones; 65% to 90% occur a single time. The top ten constitute 2% to 2.5% of the sample. The sample consisted of PBMCs. The receptor source for this set is a male donor in good health and CMV-seronegative.

This chain connects TRBV5-1 to TRBJ2-1; 9 nucleotides line up with TRBD2. Per the germline V gene, CDR1 is SGHRS and CDR2 is YFSETQ. J lost 7 bases, V lost 2 bases, and 22 bases had no gene match. The CDR3 runs 20 residues. CDR3 in DNA: TGCGCCAGCAGCTTCCAACAGAGTAGCGGGGGTGTCGGTGTCGGGAATGAGCAGTTCTTC. Protein: CASSFQQSSGGVGVGNEQFF. Together with reference TRBV5-1 and TRBJ2-1, the CDR3 gives the full variable domain: KAGVTQTPRYLIKTRGQQVTLSCSPISGHRSVSWYQQTPGQGLQFLFEYFSETQRNKGNFPGRFSGRQFSNSRSEMNVSTLELGDSALYLCASSFQQSSGGVGVGNEQFFGPGTRLTVL.

The chain employs TRBV11-2 and TRBJ2-1, with 8 positions matching TRBD2. The CDR3 is made up of 16 amino acids. Trimming cost V 8 bases and J 8 bases; bases outside gene matches: 17. Germline V gene sequence: CDR1 SGHAT, CDR2 FQNNGV. The CDR3, as DNA: TGTGCCAGCTCCGGTTTCGGGTCGGGGGGGCCCTATGAGCAGTTCTTC. Translated, it gives CASSGFGSGGPYEQFF.

The chain recombines TRBV7-9 with TRBJ2-1, with TRBD2 identical over 11 bases. The CDR3 spans 15 residues. V was clipped by 4 bases and J by 4 bases; unmatched bases: 3. From germline, CDR1 is SEHNR and CDR2 FQNEAQ (reference sequence). The CDR3 protein is CASSSLAGGYNEQFF. The CDR3, as DNA: TGTGCCAGCAGCTCATTAGCGGGGGGGTACAATGAGCAGTTCTTC.

This sequence joins TRBV2 and TRBJ2-3; 7 positions match TRBD1. Germline-derived CDR1 and CDR2 are SNHLY and FYNNEI. This CDR3 spans 15 amino acids. With 1 base clipped from V and 4 bases from J, the junction kept 5 bases outside the gene matches. The CDR3 sequence is CASSEDRGRPDTQYF. The CDR3 DNA reads TGTGCCAGCAGTGAAGACAGGGGTCGACCAGATACGCAGTATTTT.

CDR3: CASSPFPSSYGYTF. In DNA form, the CDR3 reads TGTGCCAGCAGCCCCTTTCCGAGCTCCTATGGCTACACCTTC. The chain links TRBV9 to TRBJ1-2; no clear D. This CDR3 has 14 amino acids. The V gene lost 4 bases and the J gene lost 4 bases, with 14 bases spanning the gap. Germline assignment: CDR1 SGDLS and CDR2 YYNGEE.

This rearrangement joins TRBV5-1 to TRBJ1-1; 8 nucleotides align to TRBD1. The trim removed 0 bases at V and 5 bases at J, leaving 3 bases unmatched. The CDR3 length is 14 residues. CDR1 SGHRS and CDR2 YFSETQ come from the germline V gene. CDR3 sequence (DNA): TGCGCCAGCAGCTTGGAGGGACAGGTGACTGAAGCTTTCTTT. Amino acids: CASSLEGQVTEAFF.

The chain is built from TRBV6-6 and TRBJ2-7, with D maybe TRBD1 (6 bases). Trimming stripped 5 bases from V and 5 bases from J, with 10 bases between. This CDR3 comprises 12 residues. CDR1 and CDR2 from the germline V gene are MNHNY and SVGAGI (reference sequence). CDR3 sequence reads: CASSPGTNEQYF. Here the CDR3 DNA reads TGTGCCAGCAGTCCTGGGACAAACGAGCAGTACTTC.

This clone was detected only a few times. The chain employs TRBV19 and TRBJ2-7, with TRBD1 identical over 9 bases. The CDR3 is 14 amino acids. Per the germline V gene, CDR1 is LNHDA and CDR2 is SQIVND (reference sequence). V trimming: 5 bases; J trimming: 7 bases; junction bases outside the gene matches: 9. CDR3 in DNA: TGTGCCAGTAGTTCTGGGACAGGGACGGGGGAGCAGTACTTC. Protein: CASSSGTGTGEQYF.

This clone turned up a few times. V is TRBV5-4 and J is TRBJ1-1; a weak D match, TRBD1 (5 bases). Deletions cut 2 bases from V and 0 bases from J, with 11 bases between. Germline V lookup: CDR1 SGHNT, CDR2 YYREEE (reference sequence). The CDR3 consists of 15 residues. The CDR3 nucleotides read TGTGCCAGCAGCTTCGGGGGACTGATGAACACTGAAGCTTTCTTT. Translated: CASSFGGLMNTEAFF.

The chain employs TRBV5-1 and TRBJ1-6, with D unclear. This CDR3 has 17 amino acids. CDR1 and CDR2 from the germline V gene are SGHRS and YFSETQ. Trimming took off 0 bases at V and 5 bases at J, with 15 bases between the two ends. The CDR3 reads CASSLVGPARDNSPLHF. The CDR3 coding sequence is TGCGCCAGCAGCTTGGTCGGCCCGGCGAGGGATAATTCACCCCTCCACTTT.

J is TRBJ2-6 and V is TRBV5-5; D unresolved. The germline V and J ends were trimmed by 3 bases and 1 base, with 8 bases remaining between them. Germline V lookup: CDR1 SGHKS, CDR2 YYEKEE (reference sequence). The CDR3 runs to 15 residues. CDR3 residues: CASSSLGSGANVLTF. The CDR3 DNA reads as TGTGCCAGCAGCTCCCTCGGTTCTGGGGCCAACGTCCTGACTTTC.

The V call is TRBV30, the J call TRBJ2-5; D not resolved. Deletions cut 3 bases from V and 2 bases from J, with 10 bases between. Germline V gene sequence: CDR1 GTSNPN, CDR2 SVGIG (reference sequence). The CDR3 has 13 amino acids. CDR3 nucleotide sequence: TGTGCCTGGAGACGCGGTGGACAAGAGACCCAGTACTTC. Protein: CAWRRGGQETQYF.

This rearrangement joins TRBV5-6 to TRBJ2-2, with D perhaps TRBD1 (5 bases). The CDR3 length is 14 residues. V lost 6 bases to trimming and J lost 1 base, with 10 bases between them. Germline V lookup: CDR1 SGHDT, CDR2 YYEEEE. The CDR3 sequence is CASKQGQNTGELFF. Here the CDR3 DNA reads TGTGCCAGCAAGCAGGGCCAGAACACCGGGGAGCTGTTTTTT.

The rearrangement joins TRBV27 to TRBJ2-3, with 13 bases identical to TRBD2. There are 12 residues in the CDR3. V lost 6 bases and J lost 15; bases outside the gene matches: 6. CDR1 is MNHEY and CDR2 is SMNVEV in the germline V gene (reference sequence). The CDR3 DNA follows: TGTGCCAGCAGCAAACTAGCGGGGGGGCCCTATTTT. It codes for CASSKLAGGPYF.